This T cell receptor (beta chain) came from a study of T cells after yellow fever vaccination. Turning to the study itself: Any fraction with a low cell number was prepared using SMART-Seq v4 Ultra Low Input.

Findings of the study overall: After the booster, 96% of CD4 and roughly nine tenths of CD8 primary-response clones were re-detected.

The V gene lost 2 bases and the J gene lost 4 bases, with 9 bases spanning the gap. The CDR3 sequence is 14 residues long. Germline V CDR1 and CDR2: MNHEY, SVGAGI. TCRdb fed the 5' RACE reads into MiXCR, producing one record per CDR3 protein. The top ten hold about 15% of the sample, which has 450,000 to 650,000 distinct CDR3 sequences, 21% seen once. Notes on this clonotype: The antigen is unknown.

The chain uses TRBV6-5 and TRBJ2-1, with D maybe TRBD1 (6 bases). Sequenced here: PBMCs, sampled 20 to 25 days after the first yellow fever vaccination. This TCR was recovered from a man aged 18 to 30 who received the YFV17D yellow fever vaccine. In nucleotides, the CDR3 is TGTGCCAGCAGTTACCCAGGGGCATACAATGAGCAGTTCTTC. This gives the protein CASSYPGAYNEQFF.